The 21 T cell receptor beta chains presented below share a single source sample, sequenced in a study of T cells after yellow fever vaccination. TCRdb reprocessed the 5' RACE reads via MiXCR and lists one record per CDR3 protein. Of around 72,000 distinct CDR3 sequences in the sample, 7.3% were seen once. The sample here was CD8+ T cells sorted from PBMCs, taken 10 to 11 days after the first yellow fever vaccination. These receptor sequences come from a man aged 18 to 35 who received the YFV17D yellow fever vaccine.

DNA of the CDR3: TGTGCCAGCAGCTTCGGACAGGGTACTAACTATGGCTACACCTTC. Translation gives CASSFGQGTNYGYTF. The gene calls are TRBV7-9 and TRBJ1-2, with TRBD1 identical over 8 bases. After removal of 3 bases from V and 0 bases from J, the junction contained 3 bases not matched to a gene. CDR1 is SEHNR, CDR2 FQNEAQ, per germline (reference sequence). CDR3 size: 15 residues.

The table lists this clonotype with many counts. The chain couples TRBV7-7 to TRBJ2-3, with 8 nucleotides matching TRBD2. Germline lookup yields CDR1 SSHAT and CDR2 FNYEAQ (reference sequence). This CDR3 comprises 15 residues. V lost 2 bases to trimming and J lost 5 bases; unmatched junction nucleotides: 6. The CDR3 DNA follows: TGTGCCAGCAGCTTAAGTGCCACTAGCGGAGATACGCAGTATTTT. Its protein product is CASSLSATSGDTQYF.

With regard to this clonotype: A much larger clone is a single base away; this may be a read error. The chain links TRBV6-5 to TRBJ2-2; possible D gene TRBD2, 5 bases. This CDR3 has 16 amino acids. The germline V gene has CDR1 MNHEY and CDR2 SVGAGI. CDR3 nucleotide sequence: TGTGCCAGCAGTTACTCGGCCTCGGGGTACACCGAGGAGCTGTTTTTT. Protein: CASSYSASGYTEELFF.

The chain combines TRBV10-1 with TRBJ2-7; 7 bases match TRBD1. Germline CDR1 WNHNN, CDR2 SYGVQD (reference sequence). V lost 3 bases, J lost 2 bases, and 13 bases stayed unmatched. The CDR3 length is 17 residues. The CDR3 loop reads CASSEAALGQSAYEQYF. The CDR3 DNA is TGCGCCAGCAGTGAAGCCGCCTTGGGACAGTCGGCCTACGAGCAGTACTTC.

This clonotype was found a few times. The chain employs TRBV13 and TRBJ2-3; a weak D match, TRBD2 (5 bases). Trimming stripped 8 bases from V and 5 bases from J, with 8 bases between. This CDR3 is built from 11 residues. From germline, CDR1 is PRHDT and CDR2 FYEKMQ (reference sequence). CDR3 in amino acids: CASRRGDTQYF. CDR3 coding DNA: TGTGCCAGCCGACGGGGAGATACGCAGTATTTT.

Ten or more counts support this clonotype. The chain combines TRBV12-3 or TRBV12-4 with TRBJ1-1, with a weak D call TRBD1 (5 bases). CDR3 length equals 13 residues. Between the trimmed V and J ends, which lost 5 bases and 8 bases, there was a span of 15 bases. The CDR3 is CASSPQDGAEAFF. Here the CDR3 DNA reads TGTGCCAGCAGTCCCCAGGACGGGGCGGAAGCTTTCTTT.

This chain links TRBV5-1 with TRBJ2-1; no firm D call. In germline, CDR1 is SGHRS, CDR2 YFSETQ. Deletions cut 0 bases from V and 2 bases from J, with 6 bases between. This CDR3 comprises 14 residues. The CDR3 reads CASSLVTAYNEQFF. CDR3 DNA: TGCGCCAGCAGCTTGGTTACGGCCTACAATGAGCAGTTCTTC.

The chain couples TRBV7-6 to TRBJ2-7, with D tentatively TRBD1 (6 bases). Trimming cost V 1 base and J 6 bases, with 10 bases left between them. The CDR3 has 13 amino acids. Germline lookup yields CDR1 SGHVS and CDR2 FNYEAQ. CDR3 residues: CASSLDEGVEQYF. CDR3 nucleotides: TGTGCCAGCAGCTTAGATGAGGGGGTCGAGCAGTACTTC.

The rearrangement links TRBV5-6 to TRBJ2-7; 11 positions match TRBD2. CDR3 size: 17 residues. Germline CDR1 and CDR2: SGHDT and YYEEEE. With V trimmed by 3 bases and J by 2 bases, 10 bases remained unmatched. The CDR3 reads CASSSSRLAGRTYEQYV. CDR3 coding DNA: TGTGCCAGCAGCTCCTCCAGACTAGCGGGGCGAACCTACGAGCAGTACGTC.

V is TRBV12-3 or TRBV12-4 and J is TRBJ2-5; perhaps D is TRBD1 or TRBD2 (5 bases each). The V end lost 6 bases, the J end lost 5 bases, and 22 bases lay between the germline ends. CDR3 length equals 16 residues. CDR3 in amino acids: CASSPAGSWLKETQYF. CDR3 DNA sequence: TGTGCCAGCAGCCCGGCAGGGAGCTGGTTAAAGGAGACCCAGTACTTC.

This clonotype came up a few times. The chain joins TRBV20-1 to TRBJ2-6, with 7 positions matching TRBD1. The length of the CDR3 is 15 residues. The germline V gene has CDR1 DFQATT and CDR2 SNEGSKA (reference sequence). J gave up 0 bases and V 6 bases, and 5 bases lay outside the gene matches. CDR3 DNA sequence: TGCAGTGCAGAGGGGGCCTACTCTGGGGCCAACGTCCTGACTTTC. Translation: CSAEGAYSGANVLTF.

This clonotype was counted ten times or more. The rearrangement joins TRBV12-3 or TRBV12-4 to TRBJ1-2; perhaps TRBD1 as D (6 bases). V gave up 4 bases and J gave up 6 bases, with 12 bases separating them. The CDR3 is made up of 13 amino acids. For the CDR3, the DNA is TGTGCCAGCAGTTGGGGGGACAACCATGGCTACACCTTC. This translates into CASSWGDNHGYTF.

This clonotype was detected ten times or more. The rearrangement joins TRBV6-4 to TRBJ2-1, with TRBD2 identical over 10 bases. The germline V gene has CDR1 MRHNA and CDR2 SNTAGT. The V gene end was trimmed by 5 bases and the J gene end by 8 bases; junction bases not matched to a gene: 9. The CDR3 extends over 15 amino acids. The DNA for the CDR3 is TGTGCCAGCAGTAAAAGCGGGGGGGCAATGGATGAGCAGTTCTTC. This sequence encodes CASSKSGGAMDEQFF.

About this clonotype itself: It may be a read error: a sequence one base away is much more abundant. This sequence joins TRBV20-1 and TRBJ2-3; 14 bases line up with TRBD2. The germline gives CDR1 DFQATT, CDR2 SNEGSKA (reference sequence). The CDR3 totals 16 residues. CDR3 region: CCARGGTSGRADTQYF. The DNA of the CDR3 is TGCTGTGCTAGAGGAGGGACTAGCGGGAGAGCAGATACGCAGTATTTT.

This clonotype was seen repeatedly, ten times or more. This rearrangement joins TRBV7-6 to TRBJ2-5; D is ambiguous. The germline CDR1 and CDR2 sequences are SGHVS and FNYEAQ. CDR3 length: 13 residues. V lost 4 bases and J 2 bases, leaving 8 bases between the germline ends. CDR3 protein: CASSSRTQETQYF. The CDR3 region has the DNA TGTGCCAGCAGCTCCCGCACGCAAGAGACCCAGTACTTC. Complete variable domain (other parts from reference TRBV7-6 and TRBJ2-5): GAGVSQSPRYKVTKRGQDVALRCDPISGHVSLYWYRQALGQGPEFLTYFNYEAQQDKSGLPNDRFSAERPEGSISTLTIQRTEQRDSAMYRCASSSRTQETQYFGPGTRLLVL.

This clonotype was picked up many times. The chain links TRBV12-3 or TRBV12-4 to TRBJ2-1; TRBD2 matches 11 bases. This CDR3 contains 13 residues. V lost 5 bases, J lost 10 bases, and 4 bases stayed unmatched. CDR3 bases: TGTGCCAGCAGTGCCCGACTAGCGGGGGAGCAGTTCTTC. This codes for CASSARLAGEQFF.

The chain links TRBV19 to TRBJ2-2; tentatively, D is TRBD2 (5 bases). This CDR3 is 16 amino acids long. The germline CDR1 and CDR2 sequences are LNHDA and SQIVND (reference sequence). V was pared by 6 bases and J by 1 base, with 15 bases between. CDR3 amino acids: CASSPPRGLNTGELFF. CDR3 sequence (DNA): TGTGCCAGTAGCCCCCCCCGCGGACTGAACACCGGGGAGCTGTTTTTT.

The chain employs TRBV7-9 and TRBJ1-2; no reliable D call. The CDR3 consists of 12 residues. Trimming pared 1 base from V and 7 bases from J, leaving 7 bases between. CDR1 is SEHNR, CDR2 FQNEAQ, per germline (reference sequence). The CDR3 is CASSLGSPGYTF. CDR3 coding DNA: TGTGCCAGCAGCTTAGGCAGTCCTGGCTACACCTTC.

This clonotype was counted between two and nine times. The chain combines TRBV12-3 or TRBV12-4 with TRBJ2-1; D remains ambiguous. Trimming shortened V by 6 bases and J by 6 bases, and 9 bases separated the two germline ends. The CDR3 sequence is 12 residues long. As DNA, the CDR3 is TGTGCCAGCAGCCCCGTAGGCAATGAGCAGTTCTTC. This encodes CASSPVGNEQFF.

V gene TRBV12-3 or TRBV12-4 combines with J gene TRBJ2-1; 8 bases match TRBD2. CDR3 length equals 15 residues. J lost 6 bases, V lost 8 bases, and 12 bases had no gene match. The CDR3 loop reads CASPPEAGDLNEQFF. The CDR3 coding sequence is TGTGCCAGCCCCCCGGAAGCGGGGGACCTCAATGAGCAGTTCTTC.

This clonotype was counted ten times or more. This CDR3 is CASSLADRELPDTQYF. In DNA, the CDR3 is TGTGCCAGCAGCTTAGCTGACAGGGAATTGCCCGATACGCAGTATTTT. The rearrangement joins TRBV7-6 to TRBJ2-3; 7 nucleotides agree with TRBD1. Germline-derived CDR1 and CDR2 are SGHVS and FNYEAQ. The V and J ends lost 0 bases and 6 bases, in that order; junction bases with no gene match: 9. The CDR3 is made up of 16 amino acids.